This T cell receptor (beta chain) was sequenced in a study of CD8+ T cells in alopecia areata. In the study overall: Treatment ran 6 to 18 months, with 6 months of follow-up afterward.

Treatment indicated: oral pan-JAK inhibitor, 5-10 mg twice daily. Sequencing used cDNA as its template, made by extracting RNA and reverse transcribing it. The assay was immunoSEQ multiplex PCR, and TCRdb's table has in-frame clones only and misses some. The data contain 150,000 to 200,000 clones, more than 50% of them singletons. From germline, CDR1 is SGHTA and CDR2 FQGNSA. The CDR3 runs 14 residues. V gave up 5 bases and J gave up 5 bases, with 15 bases separating them. The clonotype was recovered from a human donor with alopecia areata. This sequence joins TRBV7-2 and TRBJ1-2; D possibly corresponds to TRBD1 (5 bases). The sequences come from CD4+ T cells sorted from blood, collected at week 24, from a patient treated with tofacitinib. The CDR3 DNA follows: TGTGCCAGCAGCACGGCCAGGGTTGGGTATGGCTACACCTTC. Protein sequence: CASSTARVGYGYTF. The full variable domain, its missing parts supplied by reference TRBV7-2 and TRBJ1-2, is GAGVSQSPSNKVTEKGKDVELRCDPISGHTALYWYRQSLGQGLEFLIYFQGNSAPDKSGLPSDRFSAERTGGSVSTLTIQRTQQEDSAVYLCASSTARVGYGYTFGSGTRLTVV.